These 10 T cell receptor beta chains share one sample of origin, sequenced in a study of cytomegalovirus exposure and HLA in healthy donors. This PCR relied on a set of 60 Vbeta primers and 13 Jbeta primers. Measured with immunoSEQ multiplex PCR; TCRdb has only the in-frame clones, and not every one. The profile covers approximately 160,000 clones, with approximately 80% appearing a single time and about 2.9% taken by the ten largest. Sequencing was done on a sample of PBMCs. Every receptor here comes from a woman aged 45-65 years in good health and CMV-seropositive.

This rearrangement joins TRBV5-1 to TRBJ1-2; D remains ambiguous. The V and J ends lost 3 bases and 6 bases respectively, with 12 bases between them. In germline, CDR1 is SGHRS, CDR2 YFSETQ. There are 13 residues in the CDR3. The CDR3: CASSSDRSDGYTF. The CDR3 nucleotides are TGCGCCAGCAGCTCAGATCGCAGCGATGGCTACACCTTC.

This chain uses TRBV6-4 with TRBJ1-4, with D possibly TRBD1 on 5 matching bases. Trimming took off 0 bases at V and 5 bases at J, with 10 bases between the two ends. CDR3 length: 15 amino acids. CDR1 and CDR2 (germline): MRHNA, SNTAGT. The CDR3 DNA sequence: TGTGCCAGCAGTGACTCAGGGGATATCAATGAAAAACTGTTTTTT. It translates to CASSDSGDINEKLFF.

The gene calls are TRBV30 and TRBJ1-3; the D is unclear. V was cut by 0 bases and J by 2 bases, with 11 bases left in between. Germline CDR1 is GTSNPN and CDR2 is SVGIG (reference sequence). CDR3 length equals 15 residues. The CDR3 here is CAWSVRGAAGNTIYF. The CDR3 bases are TGTGCCTGGAGTGTAAGAGGCGCTGCTGGAAACACCATATATTTT.

The chain employs TRBV14 and TRBJ1-4, with D maybe TRBD1 (5 bases). CDR3 length: 15 amino acids. CDR1 and CDR2 from the germline V gene are SGHDN and FVKESK. The V end lost 4 bases, the J end lost 6 bases, and 15 bases lay between the germline ends. The CDR3 nucleotides are TGTGCCAGCAGCCCGGGGGAGTCCTCCGATGAAAAACTGTTTTTT. It yields the protein CASSPGESSDEKLFF.

The chain recombines TRBV9 with TRBJ2-3; 10 bases are shared with TRBD1. The V segment lost 4 bases and the J segment 6 bases; nucleotides outside the gene matches: 11. Germline V gene sequence: CDR1 SGDLS, CDR2 YYNGEE. The CDR3 covers 16 residues. CDR3 loop: CASSSSGTGAMDTQYF. The DNA of the CDR3 is TGTGCCAGCAGCTCTTCCGGGACAGGGGCCATGGATACGCAGTATTTT.

This clone came up a few times. CDR3 nucleotides: TGTGCCAGCAGCTTCGGGACAGGGACTACTAAACTGTTTTTT. Translation gives CASSFGTGTTKLFF. The chain recombines TRBV5-6 with TRBJ1-4; 9 nucleotides agree with TRBD1. Germline trimming cut 2 bases from V and 11 bases from J; bases unmatched to any gene: 7. There are 14 residues in the CDR3. CDR1 SGHDT and CDR2 YYEEEE come from the germline V gene. The full variable domain, with the rest looked up from reference TRBV5-6 and TRBJ1-4, is DAGVTQSPTHLIKTRGQQVTLRCSPKSGHDTVSWYQQALGQGPQFIFQYYEEEERQRGNFPDRFSGHQFPNYSSELNVNALLLGDSALYLCASSFGTGTTKLFFGSGTQLSVL.

V usage is TRBV4-2 and J usage is TRBJ2-7; TRBD2 agrees at 11 bases. This CDR3 contains 17 residues. Per the germline V gene, CDR1 is LGHNA and CDR2 is YNFKEQ. J lost 0 bases, V lost 0 bases, and 4 bases had no gene match. CDR3 residues: CASSQEVTSGSSYEQYF. CDR3 bases: TGTGCCAGCAGCCAAGAAGTAACTAGCGGGAGCTCCTACGAGCAGTACTTC.

The J gene is TRBJ2-5, the V gene TRBV19; D perhaps matches TRBD1 (5 bases). The germline V gene has CDR1 LNHDA and CDR2 SQIVND (reference sequence). The CDR3 has 15 amino acids. V was cut by 5 bases and J by 4 bases, with 17 bases left in between. The CDR3 here is CASSSFLGVGETQYF. The CDR3 DNA is TGTGCCAGTAGTTCTTTCTTAGGGGTTGGAGAGACCCAGTACTTC.

The chain carries TRBV7-9 and TRBJ2-1, with TRBD2 matching 15 bases. There are 18 residues in the CDR3. The germline CDR1 and CDR2 sequences are SEHNR and FQNEAQ (reference sequence). With 5 bases clipped from V and 3 bases from J, the junction kept 8 bases outside the gene matches. CDR3 sequence: CASSESRTSGGDYNEQFF. In DNA form, the CDR3 reads TGTGCCAGCAGCGAGTCCCGGACTAGCGGGGGGGACTACAATGAGCAGTTCTTC.

In this sample, this clone turned up a few times. This chain links TRBV4-3 with TRBJ1-2; D not resolved. The V gene's germline CDR1 is LGHNA and CDR2 YSLEER. Trimming shortened V by 1 base and J by 5 bases, and 17 bases separated the two germline ends. The CDR3 sequence is 16 residues long. The CDR3 region is CASSQVGGGGGYGYTF. CDR3 nucleotide sequence: TGCGCCAGCAGCCAAGTTGGTGGAGGAGGAGGGTATGGCTACACCTTC.